The clone carrying this T cell receptor (beta chain) was seen at least ten times. Its cognate antigen is unknown. A single record per CDR3 protein comes from TCRdb applying MiXCR to the 5' RACE reads. The sample consists of fewer than 350,000 distinct CDR3 sequences, more than 6.5% of them appearing once. CDR3 length equals 14 residues. Per germline, CDR1 ENHRY and CDR2 SYGVKD. The V end lost 10 bases, the J end lost 2 bases, and 14 bases lay between the germline ends. This entry is derived from a study of identical twins. Broader study findings: The authors drew conclusions from cross-sectional statistical analysis rather than following the same donors.

The sample was also linked to a second study, of yellow fever vaccine responses in identical twins. That source adds: Twins reportedly showed a vaccine T cell response that seemed partly convergent and partly personalized.

What was sequenced was memory (CD45RO+) T cells sorted from blood. The chain recombines TRBV10-3 with TRBJ2-2; D is unresolved. The sequence derives from a woman aged 18-35 years in good health. CDR3 sequence reads: CATSWLYNTGELFF. Written as DNA, the CDR3 is TGTGCCACCAGCTGGTTATACAACACCGGGGAGCTGTTTTTT.